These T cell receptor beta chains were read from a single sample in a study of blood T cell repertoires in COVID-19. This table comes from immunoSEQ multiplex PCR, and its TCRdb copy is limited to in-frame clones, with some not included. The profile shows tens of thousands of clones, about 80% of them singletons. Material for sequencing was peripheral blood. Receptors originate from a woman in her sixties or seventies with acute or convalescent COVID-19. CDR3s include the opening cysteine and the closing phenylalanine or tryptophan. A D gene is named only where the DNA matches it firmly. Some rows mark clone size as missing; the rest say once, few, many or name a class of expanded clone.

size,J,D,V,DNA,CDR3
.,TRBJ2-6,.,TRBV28,TGTGCCAGCAGTTCGACAGGAACTGGGGCCAACGTCCTGACTTTC,CASSSTGTGANVLTF
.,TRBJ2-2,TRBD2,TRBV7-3,TGTGCCAGCCGGAATAATAGGGAGGGAATGAGGACCGGGGAGCTGTTTTTT,CASRNNREGMRTGELFF
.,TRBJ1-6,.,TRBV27,TGTGCCAGCCGCGAGGGCCCCTTAGGGTCACCCCTCCACTTT,CASREGPLGSPLHF
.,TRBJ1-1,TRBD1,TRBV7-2,TGTGCCAGCAGCCACAGGGGGCATGGGGTTGAAGCTTTCTTT,CASSHRGHGVEAFF
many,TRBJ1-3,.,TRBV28,TGTGCCAGCACCTCCCCCCCGGGGTATGCCATATATTTT,CASTSPPGYAIYF
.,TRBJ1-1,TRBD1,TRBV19,TGTGCCAGTAGTCCCCGGAACAGGGGGTATGAAGCTTTCTTT,CASSPRNRGYEAFF
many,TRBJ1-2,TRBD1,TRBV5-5,TGTGCCAGCAGCCCCTTCGACAGGGCTAACTATGGCTACACCTTC,CASSPFDRANYGYTF
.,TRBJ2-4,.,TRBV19,TGTGCCAGTAGTGACTTCGGAAACATTCAGTACTTC,CASSDFGNIQYF
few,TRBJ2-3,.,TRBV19,TGTGCCAGTAGTCCTCTCTGGGGGGGGCCGTCGACAGATACGCAGTATTTT,CASSPLWGGPSTDTQYF
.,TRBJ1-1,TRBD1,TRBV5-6,TGTGCCAGCGCAAATGGACAGGGGGGAATGAACACTGAAGCTTTCTTT,CASANGQGGMNTEAFF
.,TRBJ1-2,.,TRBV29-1,TGCAGCGTTTTCACTACTAACTATGGCTACACCTTC,CSVFTTNYGYTF
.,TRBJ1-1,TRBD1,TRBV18,TGTGCCAGCTCATCAGGACAGGGGAACACTGAAGCTTTCTTT,CASSSGQGNTEAFF
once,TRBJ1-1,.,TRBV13,TGTGCCAGCAGCTTAGTGGCCCGGCGGACTGAAGCTTTCTTT,CASSLVARRTEAFF
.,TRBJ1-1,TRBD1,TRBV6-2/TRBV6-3,TGTGCCAGCAGTTCCACAATGACAGGGCTTGGGACTGAAGCTTTCTTT,CASSSTMTGLGTEAFF
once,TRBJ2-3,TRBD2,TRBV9,TGTGCCAGCGGACTTCCTCTAGGGACTACCACAGATACGCAGTATTTT,CASGLPLGTTTDTQYF
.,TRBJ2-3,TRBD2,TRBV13,TGTGCCAGCAGCCCCCTCTGGACGCTAGCGGGGGGCCTACCCACAGATACGCAGTATTTT,CASSPLWTLAGGLPTDTQYF
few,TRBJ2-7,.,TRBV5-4,TGTGCCAGCAGCTTGGCGGGAGAGGCTTACTACGAGCAGTACTTC,CASSLAGEAYYEQYF
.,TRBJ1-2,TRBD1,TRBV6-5,TGTGCCAGCAGTTCTACCGGGACAGCTACTAACTATGGCTACACCTTC,CASSSTGTATNYGYTF
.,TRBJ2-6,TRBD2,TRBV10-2,TGCGCCAGCAAGCTAGCGGGAGGCTCTGGGGCCAACGTCCTGACTTTC,CASKLAGGSGANVLTF
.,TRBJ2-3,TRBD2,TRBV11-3,TGTGCCAGCAGCTTAGGGGGCGGGAGGGGCGGAGATACGCAGTATTTT,CASSLGGGRGGDTQYF
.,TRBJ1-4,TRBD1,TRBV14,TGTGCCAGCAGCCGTCCCGGGACAGGGAATGAAAAACTGTTTTTT,CASSRPGTGNEKLFF
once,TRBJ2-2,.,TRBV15,TGTGCCACCAGCAGAGTAAGGGGTACCGGGGAGCTGTTTTTT,CATSRVRGTGELFF
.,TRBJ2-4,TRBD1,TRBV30,TGTGCCTGGAGTATCGGACAGGGGCTTACGGCCAAAAACATTCAGTACTTC,CAWSIGQGLTAKNIQYF
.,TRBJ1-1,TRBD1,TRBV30,TGTGCCTGGAGTGTACGGACAGGCCGGAACACTGAAGCTTTCTTT,CAWSVRTGRNTEAFF
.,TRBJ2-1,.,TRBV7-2,TGTGCCAGCAGCTTAAGACTACGCCTCGGTGAGCAGTTCTTC,CASSLRLRLGEQFF
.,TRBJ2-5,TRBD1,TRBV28,TGTGCCAGCAGTCCTTCGTGGGACAGACAAGAGACCCAGTACTTC,CASSPSWDRQETQYF
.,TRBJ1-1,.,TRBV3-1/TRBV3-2,TGTGCCAGCAGCCCGACCCCGGGTAATGAAGCTTTCTTT,CASSPTPGNEAFF
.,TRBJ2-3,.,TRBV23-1,TGCGCCAGCAGTCGTGGCAGGGTGGGCACAGATACGCAGTATTTT,CASSRGRVGTDTQYF
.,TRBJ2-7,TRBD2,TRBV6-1,TGTGCCAGCAGTGTTCGTTCGCTAGCGGATCGATCCTACGAGCAGTACTTC,CASSVRSLADRSYEQYF
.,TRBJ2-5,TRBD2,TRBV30,TGTGCCTGGATTTGGGGACTAGCGGGAGGCCAGACCCAGTACTTC,CAWIWGLAGGQTQYF
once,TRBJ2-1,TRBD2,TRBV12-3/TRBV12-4,TGTGCCAGCAAGGCAGGGAGGGATGAGCAGTTCTTC,CASKAGRDEQFF
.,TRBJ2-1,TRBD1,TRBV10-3,TGTGCCATCAGTGACGGGACAGGGAAGAGGCAGTTCTTC,CAISDGTGKRQFF
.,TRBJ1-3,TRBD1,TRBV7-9,TGTGCCAGCAGCTTAGGGGGACAGGGGGCGAACACCATATATTTT,CASSLGGQGANTIYF